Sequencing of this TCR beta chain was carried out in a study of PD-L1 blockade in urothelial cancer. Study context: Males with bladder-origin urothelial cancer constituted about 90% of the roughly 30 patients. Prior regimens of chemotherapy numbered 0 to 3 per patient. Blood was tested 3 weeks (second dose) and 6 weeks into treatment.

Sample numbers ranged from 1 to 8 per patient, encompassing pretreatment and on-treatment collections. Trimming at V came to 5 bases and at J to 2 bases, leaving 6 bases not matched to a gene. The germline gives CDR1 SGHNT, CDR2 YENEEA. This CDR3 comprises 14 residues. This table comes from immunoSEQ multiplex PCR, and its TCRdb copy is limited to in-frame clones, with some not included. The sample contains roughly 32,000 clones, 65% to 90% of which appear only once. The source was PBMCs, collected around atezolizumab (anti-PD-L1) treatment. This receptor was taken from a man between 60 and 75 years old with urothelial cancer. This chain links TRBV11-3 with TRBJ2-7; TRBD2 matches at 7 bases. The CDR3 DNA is TGTGCCAGCAGCCAGGGAGGGTATACCTACGAGCAGTACTTC. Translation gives CASSQGGYTYEQYF.